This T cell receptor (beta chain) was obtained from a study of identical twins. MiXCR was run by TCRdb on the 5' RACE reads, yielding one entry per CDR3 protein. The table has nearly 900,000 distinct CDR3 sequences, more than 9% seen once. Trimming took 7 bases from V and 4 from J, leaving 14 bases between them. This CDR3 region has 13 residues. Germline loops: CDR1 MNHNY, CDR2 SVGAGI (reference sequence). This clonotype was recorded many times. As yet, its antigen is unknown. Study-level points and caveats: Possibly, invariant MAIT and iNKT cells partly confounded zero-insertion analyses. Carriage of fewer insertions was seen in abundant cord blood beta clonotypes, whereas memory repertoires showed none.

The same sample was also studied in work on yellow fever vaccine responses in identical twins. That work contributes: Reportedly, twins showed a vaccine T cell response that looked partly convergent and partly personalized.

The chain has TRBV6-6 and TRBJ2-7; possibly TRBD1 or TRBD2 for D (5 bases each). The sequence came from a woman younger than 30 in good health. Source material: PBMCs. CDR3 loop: CASNQGEWYEQYF. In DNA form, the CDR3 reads TGTGCCAGCAATCAGGGAGAATGGTACGAGCAGTACTTC.